Listed below are T cell receptor beta chains from one sample, sequenced in a study of blood T cell repertoires in COVID-19. Only in-frame clones appear in the TCRdb table, and some are missing; sequencing was by immunoSEQ multiplex PCR. The sample has 150,000 to 200,000 clones; approximately 89% are singletons. The sequenced material came from peripheral blood. The receptors here all came from a man aged 70-80 years with acute or convalescent COVID-19. Both conserved end residues are part of each CDR3. D genes are given only for firm matches. Size tells how often a clone was seen (once, few, many) or the class of an expanded clone, and some rows leave it out.

>TRBD1|.|TRBV10-2|TRBJ2-1
CASSDVGQRRHNEQFF
TGCGCCAGCAGTGACGTGGGACAGCGTCGCCACAATGAGCAGTTCTTC
>.|once|TRBV7-2|TRBJ2-7
CASSFDGDYYEQYF
TGTGCCAGCAGCTTTGACGGAGACTACTACGAGCAGTACTTC
>.|.|TRBV30|TRBJ1-1
CAWVDSQNTEAFF
TGTGCCTGGGTGGACTCCCAGAACACTGAAGCTTTCTTT
>.|.|TRBV5-1|TRBJ2-5
CASSPDTARAGETQYF
TGCGCCAGCAGCCCAGACACCGCCAGGGCCGGGGAGACCCAGTACTTC
>TRBD1|.|TRBV2|TRBJ1-5
CASSQQGGNQPQHF
TGTGCCAGCAGTCAACAGGGGGGCAATCAGCCCCAGCATTTT
>TRBD1|.|TRBV5-1|TRBJ1-4
CASSSNRGLGEKLFF
TGCGCCAGCAGCTCGAACAGGGGTTTAGGGGAAAAACTGTTTTTT
>.|few|TRBV7-8|TRBJ1-1
CASSFFGARTEAFF
TGTGCCAGCAGCTTTTTTGGGGCCCGGACTGAAGCTTTCTTT
>TRBD1|.|TRBV14|TRBJ1-1
CASSQVGTGVWGNTEAFF
TGTGCCAGCAGCCAAGTTGGGACAGGGGTTTGGGGGAACACTGAAGCTTTCTTT
>.|once|TRBV7-2|TRBJ2-2
CASSLDRNTGELFF
TGTGCCAGCAGCTTAGACAGAAACACCGGGGAGCTGTTTTTT
>.|few|TRBV6-6|TRBJ2-7
CASRVVGSGGYEQYF
TGTGCCAGCAGAGTAGTTGGGAGTGGCGGGTACGAGCAGTACTTC
>.|.|TRBV7-2|TRBJ2-5
CASSPQETQYF
TGTGCCAGCAGCCCGCAAGAGACCCAGTACTTC
>.|.|TRBV28|TRBJ2-7
CASSSPGQGGNEQYF
TGTGCCAGCAGTTCCCCTGGGCAGGGGGGAAACGAGCAGTACTTC
>.|.|TRBV21-1|TRBJ2-7
CASSKSVGSGRVTYEQYF
TGTGCCAGCAGCAAATCCGTGGGTAGCGGGAGGGTAACCTACGAGCAGTACTTC
>TRBD2|.|TRBV9|TRBJ2-3
CASSGRLAGGQDTQYF
TGTGCCAGCAGCGGACGACTAGCGGGGGGGCAAGATACGCAGTATTTT
>TRBD1|.|TRBV7-2|TRBJ2-7
CASSLDRPYEQYF
TGTGCCAGCAGTCTGGACAGGCCCTACGAGCAGTACTTC
>TRBD2|.|TRBV5-4|TRBJ2-5
CASSGGGLQETQYF
TGTGCCAGCAGCGGTGGGGGACTACAAGAGACCCAGTACTTC
>.|.|TRBV5-3|TRBJ1-2
CARRLQGNYGYTF
TGTGCCAGAAGATTACAGGGTAACTATGGCTACACCTTC
>.|.|TRBV7-3|TRBJ2-7
CASSESSDGSYEQYF
TGTGCCAGCAGCGAGTCTAGCGACGGCTCCTACGAGCAGTACTTC